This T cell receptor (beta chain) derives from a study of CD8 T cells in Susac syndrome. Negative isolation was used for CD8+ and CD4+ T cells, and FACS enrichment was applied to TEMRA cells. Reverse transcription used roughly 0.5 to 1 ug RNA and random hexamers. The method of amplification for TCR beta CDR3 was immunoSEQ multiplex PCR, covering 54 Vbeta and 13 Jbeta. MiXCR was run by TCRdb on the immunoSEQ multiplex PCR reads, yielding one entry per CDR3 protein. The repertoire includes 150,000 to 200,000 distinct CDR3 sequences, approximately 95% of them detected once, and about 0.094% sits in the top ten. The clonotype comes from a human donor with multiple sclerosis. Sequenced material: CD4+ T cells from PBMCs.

The CDR3, as DNA: TGTGCCAGTTGCCCGGGACAGGATCAGACCCAGTACTTC. This gives the protein CASCPGQDQTQYF. This chain connects TRBV28 to TRBJ2-5; 8 bases are shared with TRBD1. Germline V lookup: CDR1 MDHEN, CDR2 SYDVKM. The CDR3 loop spans 13 amino acids. J was trimmed by 6 bases and V by 9 bases; bases with no gene match: 9.